One sample yielded the 14 T cell receptor beta chains listed below, sequenced in a study of OX40 agonist ivuxolimab in advanced cancers. Sequencing used immunoSEQ multiplex PCR; TCRdb keeps in-frame clones, though not all of them. The sample lists 65,000 to 80,000 clones, 82% occurring once. Sample: CD4+ or CD8+ T cells sorted from blood, taken in a trial of the OX40 agonist ivuxolimab. All receptors derive from an adult with an advanced solid tumor such as melanoma, head and neck, liver or kidney cancer.

The chain is built from TRBV5-1 and TRBJ1-1, with 10 bases lining up with TRBD1. Per germline, CDR1 SGHRS and CDR2 YFSETQ. The CDR3 is 14 residues long. J gave up 11 bases and V 0 bases, and 7 bases lay outside the gene matches. CDR3 bases: TGCGCCAGCAGCTTGGAGGGACAGGGGCTTGGGGCTTTCTTT. It is translated as CASSLEGQGLGAFF.

V is TRBV19 and J is TRBJ2-3, with 9 bases identical to TRBD1. Germline V gene lookup returns CDR1 LNHDA and CDR2 SQIVND (reference sequence). V lost 5 bases and J lost 0; bases outside the gene matches: 3. This CDR3 has 15 residues. The CDR3 bases are TGTGCCAGTAGTTTAGGGACAGGGAGCACAGATACGCAGTATTTT. Encoded protein: CASSLGTGSTDTQYF.

The chain carries TRBV28 and TRBJ1-2; D unresolved. The CDR3 runs to 13 residues. Per the germline V gene, CDR1 is MDHEN and CDR2 is SYDVKM. The CDR3 spells CGTRASPDYGYTF. The CDR3 nucleotides are TGTGGGACCCGGGCTTCCCCAGACTATGGCTACACCTTC.

J is TRBJ2-3 and V is TRBV28; D ambiguous. Trimming pared 5 bases from V and 3 bases from J, leaving 9 bases between. The CDR3 loop spans 13 amino acids. Germline CDR1 reads MDHEN; CDR2 reads SYDVKM. CDR3 residues: CASSPPGTDTQYF. As DNA, the CDR3 is TGTGCCAGCAGTCCCCCCGGAACAGATACGCAGTATTTT.

This clone was seen just once. The chain links TRBV2 to TRBJ2-1, with 10 bases fitting TRBD1. The germline V gene has CDR1 SNHLY and CDR2 FYNNEI. The CDR3 is made up of 13 amino acids. The V and J ends lost 8 bases and 4 bases, in that order; junction bases with no gene match: 2. CDR3 sequence: CASSGQGYNEQFF. In DNA form, the CDR3 reads TGTGCCAGCTCGGGACAGGGGTACAATGAGCAGTTCTTC.

The chain couples TRBV6-1 to TRBJ1-2; 8 bases map to TRBD1. J gave up 8 bases and V 3 bases, and 11 bases lay outside the gene matches. CDR3 length: 15 amino acids. CDR1 and CDR2 (germline): MNHNS, SASEGT. DNA of the CDR3: TGTGCCAGCAGTGATAGCCCCCAGGGGGCCCGGGGCTACACCTTC. Its translation is CASSDSPQGARGYTF.

The rearrangement uses TRBV7-8 and TRBJ1-4; D not certain. Germline assignment: CDR1 SGHVS and CDR2 FQNEAQ. With 2 bases removed from V and 6 bases from J, the gap between germline ends came to 7 bases. The CDR3 has 13 amino acids. The CDR3 region has the DNA TGTGCCAGCAGCTTACAGCAAGATGAAAAACTGTTTTTT. This encodes CASSLQQDEKLFF.

This clone was observed a single time. The chain uses TRBV14 and TRBJ2-3; either TRBD1 or TRBD2 may supply D (5 bases each). This CDR3 has 16 amino acids. Germline loops: CDR1 SGHDN, CDR2 FVKESK. V lost 3 bases to trimming and J lost 0 bases, with 13 bases between them. The CDR3 is CASSHPRGGSTDTQYF. The CDR3 nucleotides read TGTGCCAGCAGCCATCCCCGTGGGGGTAGCACAGATACGCAGTATTTT.

CDR3 in amino acids: CASTATGSGNQPQHF. DNA of the CDR3: TGTGCCAGTACAGCAACAGGGTCGGGCAATCAGCCCCAGCATTTT. The chain employs TRBV19 and TRBJ1-5; possible D gene TRBD1, 6 bases. This CDR3 is 15 amino acids long. Germline values: CDR1 LNHDA, CDR2 SQIVND (reference sequence). V was shortened by 7 bases and J by 2 bases, with 15 bases between the two germline ends.

Concerning this clone itself: The sample holds other DNA sequences that translate to the same CDR3. This rearrangement joins TRBV6-5 to TRBJ2-2, with TRBD1 matching over 7 bases. V lost 4 bases, J lost 4 bases, and 3 bases stayed unmatched. CDR3 length equals 14 residues. The germline V gene has CDR1 MNHEY and CDR2 SVGAGI. CDR3 in amino acids: CASSSTGSTGELFF. CDR3 sequence (DNA): TGTGCCAGCAGTTCGACAGGGTCCACCGGGGAGCTGTTTTTT.

This chain uses TRBV4-1 with TRBJ1-4; D gene unclear. V was cut by 4 bases and J by 7 bases, with 16 bases left in between. The CDR3 runs 15 residues. CDR1 is MGHRA, CDR2 YSYEKL, per germline. The chain's CDR3 is CASSPELLPAEKLFF. The CDR3 region has the DNA TGCGCCAGCAGCCCGGAACTCCTGCCAGCTGAAAAACTGTTTTTT.

The V call is TRBV5-6, the J call TRBJ2-5; TRBD2 aligns across 10 bases. The V gene's germline CDR1 is SGHDT and CDR2 YYEEEE. J gave up 5 bases and V 3 bases, and 10 bases lay outside the gene matches. This CDR3 spans 16 amino acids. CDR3 nucleotide sequence: TGTGCCAGCAGCTATCTGAGCGGGGGGGCCTGGGAGACCCAGTACTTC. Translating it yields CASSYLSGGAWETQYF.

The chain recombines TRBV28 with TRBJ2-7, with a weak D call TRBD1 (5 bases). This CDR3 has 14 amino acids. Per germline, CDR1 MDHEN and CDR2 SYDVKM. The V gene lost 3 bases and the J gene lost 6 bases, with 15 bases spanning the gap. The CDR3 DNA follows: TGTGCCAGCAGTTTTGTCGGTCGGCAGGGCGAGCAGTACTTC. Its translation: CASSFVGRQGEQYF.

The chain employs TRBV10-2 and TRBJ2-2; the D is unclear. This CDR3 is built from 15 residues. Germline CDR1 is WSHSY and CDR2 is SAAADI. Trimming left V 6 bases short and J 1 base short, with 12 bases between. The CDR3 region is CASRFETMNTGELFF. DNA for the CDR3: TGCGCCAGCAGATTCGAGACAATGAACACCGGGGAGCTGTTTTTT.